The present TCR beta chain was sequenced within a study of T-cell reconstitution after alpha-beta-depleted transplantation in children. The CDR3 covers 13 residues. Germline CDR1 and CDR2: SGHTA and FQGNSA. V was trimmed by 5 bases and J by 4 bases, leaving 9 bases between them. This sample's TCRbeta library carried unique molecular identifier barcodes. Each CDR3 protein is one row after TCRdb ran MiXCR on the PCR reads. The sample shows about 400,000 distinct CDR3 sequences, about a fifth of them seen only once. Sequences were derived from PBMCs from the stem cell graft donor, sampled from the stem cell graft. The source of this sequence is a human donor who donated a stem cell graft to a child with acute myeloid leukemia. This chain links TRBV7-2 with TRBJ1-3; D is uncertain. CDR3 nucleotides: TGTGCCAGCAGCCTCCTTGCGGGAAACACCATATATTTT. It translates to CASSLLAGNTIYF.